Below are 21 T cell receptor beta chains sequenced from a single sample in a study of CD8+CD57+ T cells in acquired aplastic anemia. Genomic DNA, serving as template, underwent TCR beta VDJ and CDR3 profiling. In TCRdb, the reads were re-called with MiXCR into one record per CDR3 protein. The repertoire holds 150,000 to 200,000 distinct CDR3 sequences, with around 45% as singletons. The sequenced sample consisted of sorted CD4+, CD8+, or CD8+CD57+ T cells (not recorded which) from PBMCs. The source of these receptors is a human donor in good health.

This clonotype was counted ten times or more. This chain links TRBV2 with TRBJ1-1; 8 bases are a match to TRBD1. This CDR3 contains 15 residues. V shed 7 bases and J 5 bases; nucleotides not matched to a gene: 12. Germline V lookup: CDR1 SNHLY, CDR2 FYNNEI. The CDR3 DNA is TGTGCCAGCACTCCCATGCAGGGGGCCTGGACTGAAGCTTTCTTT. Translated, it gives CASTPMQGAWTEAFF. The full variable domain, rest sourced from reference TRBV2 and TRBJ1-1, is EPEVTQTPSHQVTQMGQEVILRCVPISNHLYFYWYRQILGQKVEFLVSFYNNEISEKSEIFDDQFSVERPDGSNFTLKIRSTKLEDSAMYFCASTPMQGAWTEAFFGQGTRLTVV.

In this sample, this clonotype turned up a few times. This sequence joins TRBV27 and TRBJ2-1; 11 positions agree with TRBD2. The germline V gene encodes CDR1 MNHEY and CDR2 SMNVEV (reference sequence). This CDR3 has 16 amino acids. V dropped 4 bases and J dropped 2; count of bases not matched to a gene: 4. CDR3 in DNA: TGTGCCAGCAGTTCCATAGCGGGAGGGCCCTACAATGAGCAGTTCTTC. Protein product: CASSSIAGGPYNEQFF.

As regards this clonotype: One end of the junction fails to match germline, which may point to a read error. J is TRBJ2-2 and V is TRBV29-1; D perhaps matches TRBD2 (6 bases). The germline V gene encodes CDR1 SQVTM and CDR2 ANQGSEA. The CDR3 is 12 residues long. In DNA, the CDR3 is TGCAGCGTTCACAGGACCACCGGGGGGCTGTTTTTT. Translated, it gives CSVHRTTGGLFF.

The chain carries TRBV7-9 and TRBJ2-2, with 7 bases lining up with TRBD1. The CDR3 extends over 14 amino acids. Germline V CDR1 and CDR2: SEHNR, FQNEAQ (reference sequence). V was clipped by 9 bases and J by 2 bases; unmatched bases: 6. Here the CDR3 reads CASGDRVNTGELFF. The CDR3 nucleotides are TGTGCCAGTGGTGACAGGGTCAACACCGGGGAGCTGTTTTTT.

To note about this clonotype: This may be a read error, as it is one base from a much larger clone. Likely a read error: the CDR3 ends without its conserved phenylalanine or tryptophan. This chain connects TRBV10-3 to TRBJ1-1; D might be TRBD1 (5 bases). This CDR3 has 16 amino acids. V gave up 7 bases and J gave up 2 bases, with 20 bases separating them. Germline lookup yields CDR1 ENHRY and CDR2 SYGVKD. CDR3 in amino acids: CAITDPGKGLNTEAFY. CDR3 nucleotide sequence: TGTGCCATCACTGACCCCGGGAAGGGACTAAACACTGAAGCTTTCTAT.

At least ten counts were recorded for this clonotype. The chain is built from TRBV20-1 and TRBJ2-3, with a weak D call TRBD2 (5 bases). Germline loops: CDR1 DFQATT, CDR2 SNEGSKA (reference sequence). There are 12 residues in the CDR3. Trimming pared 6 bases from V and 5 bases from J, leaving 12 bases between. The CDR3 spells CSAPLAGDTQYF. Written as DNA, the CDR3 is TGCAGTGCGCCTCTAGCTGGAGATACGCAGTATTTT.

This chain uses TRBV25-1 with TRBJ2-3, with 12 bases fitting TRBD2. V gave up 8 bases and J gave up 4 bases; unmatched junction bases: 13. This CDR3 region has 17 residues. Germline values: CDR1 MGHDK, CDR2 SYGVNS. The CDR3 protein is CASGLQRSSGRADTQYF. DNA for the CDR3: TGTGCCAGCGGCCTACAGCGCTCTAGCGGGAGGGCAGATACGCAGTATTTT.

This clonotype occurred many times. The chain links TRBV11-3 to TRBJ2-5; D ambiguous. V lost 2 bases, J lost 2 bases, and 6 bases lay in between. The length of the CDR3 is 13 residues. CDR1 SGHNT and CDR2 YENEEA come from the germline V gene. CDR3 sequence: CASSLMGQETQYF. Written as DNA, the CDR3 is TGTGCCAGCAGCTTAATGGGGCAAGAGACCCAGTACTTC. The full variable domain, rest sourced from reference TRBV11-3 and TRBJ2-5, is EAGVVQSPRYKIIEKKQPVAFWCNPISGHNTLYWYLQNLGQGPELLIRYENEEAVDDSQLPKDRFSAERLKGVDSTLKIQPAELGDSAVYLCASSLMGQETQYFGPGTRLLVL.

With respect to this clonotype: Germline is not matched at one junction end, which may reflect a read error. The rearrangement links TRBV24-1 to TRBJ2-6; 8 bases map to TRBD1. The CDR3 spans 14 residues. CDR1 KGHDR and CDR2 SFDVKD come from the germline V gene. CDR3 nucleotides: TGTGCCACCAGTGACCCGGACAGGGCAAACGTCCTGACTTTC. This sequence encodes CATSDPDRANVLTF.

The chain combines TRBV28 with TRBJ1-5; possible D gene TRBD1, 5 bases. This CDR3 is built from 14 residues. Trimming stripped 2 bases from V and 7 bases from J, with 12 bases between. CDR1 MDHEN and CDR2 SYDVKM come from the germline V gene. CDR3 loop: CASSLKTDIQPQHF. CDR3 nucleotide sequence: TGTGCCAGCAGTTTAAAGACAGACATCCAGCCCCAGCATTTT. Looking up the rest from reference TRBV28 and TRBJ1-5 gives the full variable domain: DVKVTQSSRYLVKRTGEKVFLECVQDMDHENMFWYRQDPGLGLRLIYFSYDVKMKEKGDIPEGYSVSREKKERFSLILESASTNQTSMYLCASSLKTDIQPQHFGDGTRLSIL.

The J gene is TRBJ2-7, the V gene TRBV10-3; D is unresolved. In germline, CDR1 is ENHRY, CDR2 SYGVKD. V gave up 2 bases and J gave up 2 bases, with 4 bases separating them. The CDR3 consists of 12 residues. CDR3 in amino acids: CAISEVAYEQYF. The CDR3 DNA sequence: TGTGCCATCAGTGAGGTAGCCTACGAGCAGTACTTC.

As to this clonotype: Being one base from a much bigger clone, this may be a read error. The chain recombines TRBV11-2 with TRBJ2-1; the match to TRBD2 covers 9 bases. There are 17 residues in the CDR3. V was clipped by 5 bases and J by 12 bases; unmatched bases: 20. Germline V lookup: CDR1 SGHAT, CDR2 FQNNGV. This CDR3 reads CASSPSLGASGKHVQFF. The DNA of the CDR3 is TGTGCCAGCAGCCCCTCCCTGGGGGCTAGCGGGAAACATGTGCAGTTCTTC.

This clonotype was counted only a few times. The V call is TRBV24-1, the J call TRBJ2-5; 7 bases line up with TRBD2. V lost 6 bases and J lost 3; bases outside the gene matches: 6. Germline V gene lookup returns CDR1 KGHDR and CDR2 SFDVKD. This CDR3 spans 14 amino acids. In nucleotides, the CDR3 is TGTGCCACCAGTAAGACGGGAGGCGAAGAGACCCAGTACTTC. This sequence encodes CATSKTGGEETQYF.

Turning to this clonotype: No conserved phenylalanine or tryptophan ends this CDR3, so it is likely a read error. The chain is built from TRBV10-3 and TRBJ1-5, with D uncertain. Trimming shortened V by 4 bases and J by 2 bases, and 12 bases separated the two germline ends. The germline gives CDR1 ENHRY, CDR2 SYGVKD. The CDR3 has 15 amino acids. DNA of the CDR3: TGTGCCATCAGTGCCGGCTTGGAGGGCAATCAGCCCCAGCATTCT. Amino acids: CAISAGLEGNQPQHS.

Only one count was recorded for this clonotype. The chain has TRBV7-2 and TRBJ2-7; 7 nucleotides agree with TRBD2. Germline CDR1 is SGHTA and CDR2 is FQGNSA. The CDR3 is 16 amino acids. Trimming cost V 5 bases and J 2 bases; bases outside gene matches: 12. CDR3 DNA sequence: TGTGCCAGCAGCCTTAGGTCGGGGGGTTACACCTACGAGCAGTACTTC. Residues: CASSLRSGGYTYEQYF.

The chain links TRBV4-2 to TRBJ1-2; no clear D. V was shortened by 0 bases and J by 12 bases, with 20 bases between the two germline ends. The CDR3 has 15 amino acids. Germline assignment: CDR1 LGHNA and CDR2 YNFKEQ. This CDR3 is CASSQEGSPHYDHTF. CDR3 coding DNA: TGTGCCAGCAGCCAAGAGGGATCCCCCCACTATGACCACACCTTC.

The chain employs TRBV27 and TRBJ1-2; 11 bases line up with TRBD1. The CDR3 contains 16 residues. Trimming removed 6 bases from V and 6 bases from J; junction bases left unmatched: 12. Germline V gives CDR1 MNHEY, CDR2 SMNVEV (reference sequence). Here the CDR3 DNA reads TGTGCCAGCAGCAAATGGACAGGGGGCGCGTCGCATGGCTACACCTTC. This gives the protein CASSKWTGGASHGYTF.

The rearrangement links TRBV6-5 to TRBJ1-6; D is unclear. From germline, CDR1 is MNHEY and CDR2 SVGAGI. Trimming removed 2 bases at V and 7 bases at J, with 9 bases between. This CDR3 region has 14 residues. CDR3 bases: TGTGCCAGCAGTTACGTTGGGGAGAATTCACCCCTCCACTTT. It codes for CASSYVGENSPLHF.

The V call is TRBV7-9, the J call TRBJ1-3; D not resolved. CDR3 size: 13 residues. With 7 bases removed from V and 2 bases from J, the gap between germline ends came to 9 bases. Germline CDR1 is SEHNR and CDR2 is FQNEAQ (reference sequence). As DNA, the CDR3 is TGTGCCAGCAACGTAGGGACTGGAAACACCATATATTTT. Amino acid sequence: CASNVGTGNTIYF.

This rearrangement joins TRBV28 to TRBJ2-7; the D gene is possibly TRBD2 (6 bases). CDR3 size: 15 residues. Germline lookup yields CDR1 MDHEN and CDR2 SYDVKM. V lost 5 bases and J lost 0, with 14 bases in between. The CDR3 region is CASSKTSPVSYEQYF. The CDR3 nucleotides are TGTGCCAGCAGTAAAACTAGCCCCGTCTCCTACGAGCAGTACTTC.

This chain links TRBV2 with TRBJ2-5; TRBD1 matches at 8 bases. The germline V gene has CDR1 SNHLY and CDR2 FYNNEI. Trimming cost V 4 bases and J 0 bases; bases outside gene matches: 4. The length of the CDR3 is 15 residues. Here the CDR3 DNA reads TGTGCCAGCAGTGTGACAGGGGTCTACCAAGAGACCCAGTACTTC. Translation gives CASSVTGVYQETQYF.